These T cell receptor beta chains were read from a single sample in a study of shared clonotypes between healthy human individuals. Produced via immunoSEQ multiplex PCR; TCRdb's table is partial and in-frame only. Of 2.3 million or so clones in the sample, approximately 93% were seen once. Sequenced input: naive CD4+ T cells from PBMCs. The receptors were sampled from a man between 18 and 35 years old in good health. Some clones in this sample may be carry-over from other donors' samples. CDR3s include the opening cysteine and the closing phenylalanine or tryptophan. Fields, in order: clone size, J gene, D gene, V gene, CDR3 protein, CDR3 DNA. D genes are given only for firm matches. Not all rows give a size; the values are once, few, many and, for expanded clones, a class.

clone size: -
J gene: TRBJ2-7
D gene: -
V gene: TRBV7-9
CDR3 protein: CASSASQHAYEQYF
CDR3 DNA: TGTGCCAGCAGCGCGTCGCAGCATGCCTACGAGCAGTACTTC

clone size: -
J gene: TRBJ2-7
D gene: -
V gene: TRBV5-1
CDR3 protein: CASSLAPAGEGHEQYF
CDR3 DNA: TGCGCCAGCAGCTTGGCCCCGGCAGGTGAAGGCCACGAGCAGTACTTC

clone size: -
J gene: TRBJ2-5
D gene: -
V gene: TRBV11-2
CDR3 protein: CASSFRGGTQYF
CDR3 DNA: TGTGCCAGCAGCTTCAGGGGGGGGACCCAGTACTTC

clone size: -
J gene: TRBJ1-4
D gene: -
V gene: TRBV6-1
CDR3 protein: CASSEANGRNEKLFF
CDR3 DNA: TGTGCCAGCAGTGAAGCGAACGGCAGGAATGAAAAACTGTTTTTT

clone size: -
J gene: TRBJ2-7
D gene: -
V gene: TRBV18
CDR3 protein: CASSTSISYEQYF
CDR3 DNA: TGTGCCAGCTCCACTAGCATATCCTACGAGCAGTACTTC

clone size: -
J gene: TRBJ1-6
D gene: -
V gene: TRBV6-5
CDR3 protein: CASSYERRSPLHF
CDR3 DNA: TGTGCCAGCAGTTACGAAAGAAGGTCACCCCTCCACTTT

clone size: -
J gene: TRBJ1-4
D gene: -
V gene: TRBV7-9
CDR3 protein: CASSLAELLGEKLFF
CDR3 DNA: TGTGCCAGCAGCTTAGCGGAACTACTGGGGGAAAAACTGTTTTTT

clone size: -
J gene: TRBJ1-1
D gene: -
V gene: TRBV15
CDR3 protein: CATSRDLPDSAEAFF
CDR3 DNA: TGTGCCACCAGCAGAGATCTCCCAGACAGCGCTGAAGCTTTCTTT

clone size: -
J gene: TRBJ2-1
D gene: -
V gene: TRBV21-1
CDR3 protein: CASPLGGGDEQFF
CDR3 DNA: TGTGCCAGCCCCCTAGGGGGCGGTGATGAGCAGTTCTTC

clone size: -
J gene: TRBJ1-1
D gene: -
V gene: TRBV28
CDR3 protein: CASSFLVPTGTEAFF
CDR3 DNA: TGTGCCAGCAGTTTCCTAGTGCCCACGGGCACTGAAGCTTTCTTT

clone size: -
J gene: TRBJ1-6
D gene: -
V gene: TRBV28
CDR3 protein: CATRPTDDHSPLHF
CDR3 DNA: TGTGCCACCCGGCCCACGGACGACCATTCACCCCTCCACTTT

clone size: -
J gene: TRBJ1-5
D gene: TRBD1
V gene: TRBV28
CDR3 protein: CASSAWTGGSQPQHF
CDR3 DNA: TGTGCCAGCAGTGCCTGGACAGGGGGCTCTCAGCCCCAGCATTTT

clone size: -
J gene: TRBJ1-3
D gene: -
V gene: TRBV18
CDR3 protein: CASSPIIQGAGNTIYF
CDR3 DNA: TGTGCCAGCTCACCAATTATACAGGGTGCTGGAAACACCATATATTTT

clone size: -
J gene: TRBJ1-5
D gene: -
V gene: TRBV28
CDR3 protein: CASSPADQPQHF
CDR3 DNA: TGTGCCAGCAGCCCCGCGGATCAGCCCCAGCATTTT

clone size: -
J gene: TRBJ1-5
D gene: -
V gene: TRBV27
CDR3 protein: CASSLRLGQPQHF
CDR3 DNA: TGTGCCAGCAGTCTTCGCCTCGGACAGCCCCAGCATTTT

clone size: -
J gene: TRBJ2-1
D gene: -
V gene: TRBV6-5
CDR3 protein: CASSYSVGRNEQFF
CDR3 DNA: TGTGCCAGCAGTTACTCGGTTGGGAGAAATGAGCAGTTCTTC

clone size: -
J gene: TRBJ2-1
D gene: -
V gene: TRBV18
CDR3 protein: CASSPERGAVEQFF
CDR3 DNA: TGTGCCAGCTCACCTGAAAGGGGAGCGGTTGAGCAGTTCTTC

clone size: -
J gene: TRBJ1-1
D gene: -
V gene: TRBV6-5
CDR3 protein: CASGRSSNTEAFF
CDR3 DNA: TGTGCCAGCGGGCGGAGCAGCAACACTGAAGCTTTCTTT

clone size: -
J gene: TRBJ2-5
D gene: TRBD2
V gene: TRBV27
CDR3 protein: CASRSRLAGRSGETQYF
CDR3 DNA: TGTGCCAGCAGATCAAGACTAGCGGGACGGAGCGGGGAGACCCAGTACTTC

clone size: -
J gene: TRBJ2-5
D gene: TRBD2
V gene: TRBV9
CDR3 protein: CASSVGRLAVQETQYF
CDR3 DNA: TGTGCCAGCAGCGTAGGACGGCTAGCGGTCCAAGAGACCCAGTACTTC

clone size: -
J gene: TRBJ2-1
D gene: TRBD1
V gene: TRBV6-6
CDR3 protein: CASSFAGQGMNEQFF
CDR3 DNA: TGTGCCAGCAGTTTCGCAGGACAGGGGATGAATGAGCAGTTCTTC

clone size: -
J gene: TRBJ2-7
D gene: TRBD2
V gene: TRBV25-1
CDR3 protein: CASSPSSGGLYEQYF
CDR3 DNA: TGTGCCAGCAGTCCCTCTAGCGGGGGCCTCTACGAGCAGTACTTC

clone size: -
J gene: TRBJ2-6
D gene: TRBD1
V gene: TRBV6-5
CDR3 protein: CASSSQGSGANVLTF
CDR3 DNA: TGTGCCAGCAGTTCACAGGGGTCTGGGGCCAACGTCCTGACTTTC

clone size: -
J gene: TRBJ2-5
D gene: -
V gene: TRBV28
CDR3 protein: CASSLTDLGGQTQYF
CDR3 DNA: TGTGCCAGCAGTTTAACGGATTTAGGGGGACAGACCCAGTACTTC

clone size: -
J gene: TRBJ2-5
D gene: -
V gene: TRBV30
CDR3 protein: CAWRSVGVPETQYF
CDR3 DNA: TGTGCCTGGAGGTCGGTCGGAGTCCCAGAGACCCAGTACTTC

clone size: -
J gene: TRBJ2-3
D gene: -
V gene: TRBV28
CDR3 protein: CASRARGRETDTQYF
CDR3 DNA: TGTGCCAGCAGGGCAAGGGGCAGGGAAACAGATACGCAGTATTTT

clone size: -
J gene: TRBJ1-1
D gene: -
V gene: TRBV4-3
CDR3 protein: CASSQRPFPNTEAFF
CDR3 DNA: TGCGCCAGCAGCCAAAGGCCTTTCCCGAACACTGAAGCTTTCTTT

clone size: -
J gene: TRBJ1-1
D gene: -
V gene: TRBV28
CDR3 protein: CASRSGYTEAFF
CDR3 DNA: TGTGCCAGCAGAAGCGGGTACACTGAAGCTTTCTTT

clone size: -
J gene: TRBJ2-5
D gene: -
V gene: TRBV6-5
CDR3 protein: CASSYSAGLLQETQYF
CDR3 DNA: TGTGCCAGCAGTTACAGTGCTGGTCTCCTTCAAGAGACCCAGTACTTC

clone size: -
J gene: TRBJ2-3
D gene: -
V gene: TRBV5-1
CDR3 protein: CASSLAVYSSTDTQYF
CDR3 DNA: TGCGCCAGCAGCTTGGCGGTGTACAGTAGCACAGATACGCAGTATTTT

clone size: once
J gene: TRBJ2-7
D gene: TRBD2
V gene: TRBV9
CDR3 protein: CASSETGTSGSYEQYF
CDR3 DNA: TGTGCCAGCAGTGAAACGGGGACTAGCGGTTCCTACGAGCAGTACTTC

clone size: -
J gene: TRBJ1-6
D gene: -
V gene: TRBV30
CDR3 protein: CAWTRQINSPLHF
CDR3 DNA: TGTGCCTGGACTAGACAGATTAATTCACCCCTCCACTTT

clone size: -
J gene: TRBJ2-2
D gene: TRBD2
V gene: TRBV5-4
CDR3 protein: CASSQLASGDTGELFF
CDR3 DNA: TGTGCCAGCAGCCAGCTCGCTAGCGGAGACACCGGGGAGCTGTTTTTT

clone size: -
J gene: TRBJ2-3
D gene: TRBD2
V gene: TRBV7-3
CDR3 protein: CASSPGLAGGIGTDTQYF
CDR3 DNA: TGTGCCAGCAGCCCGGGACTAGCGGGAGGGATAGGCACAGATACGCAGTATTTT

clone size: -
J gene: TRBJ1-5
D gene: -
V gene: TRBV28
CDR3 protein: CASQRGGFTYSNQPQHF
CDR3 DNA: TGTGCCAGTCAAAGGGGGGGTTTCACCTATAGCAATCAGCCCCAGCATTTT

clone size: -
J gene: TRBJ1-1
D gene: -
V gene: TRBV2
CDR3 protein: CASSVLGGAEAFF
CDR3 DNA: TGTGCCAGCAGTGTCCTGGGAGGGGCTGAAGCTTTCTTT

clone size: -
J gene: TRBJ1-2
D gene: -
V gene: TRBV30
CDR3 protein: CAWRTPPNYGYTF
CDR3 DNA: TGTGCCTGGAGGACCCCTCCTAACTATGGCTACACCTTC

clone size: -
J gene: TRBJ2-2
D gene: -
V gene: TRBV7-3
CDR3 protein: CASSLDSRTGELFF
CDR3 DNA: TGTGCCAGCAGCTTAGACAGTCGGACCGGGGAGCTGTTTTTT

clone size: -
J gene: TRBJ2-2
D gene: -
V gene: TRBV29-1
CDR3 protein: CSGGRTGGTGELFF
CDR3 DNA: TGCAGCGGGGGACGGACTGGAGGCACCGGGGAGCTGTTTTTT

clone size: -
J gene: TRBJ2-1
D gene: TRBD2
V gene: TRBV6-1
CDR3 protein: CASSDLLAGKDEQFF
CDR3 DNA: TGTGCCAGCAGTGACCTACTAGCGGGAAAAGATGAGCAGTTCTTC

clone size: -
J gene: TRBJ1-1
D gene: -
V gene: TRBV28
CDR3 protein: CATNIYGWTEAFF
CDR3 DNA: TGTGCCACCAATATATACGGGTGGACTGAAGCTTTCTTT

clone size: -
J gene: TRBJ1-1
D gene: -
V gene: TRBV16
CDR3 protein: CASSQSTRGTEAFF
CDR3 DNA: TGTGCCAGCAGCCAATCGACTCGTGGGACTGAAGCTTTCTTT

clone size: -
J gene: TRBJ1-3
D gene: -
V gene: TRBV9
CDR3 protein: CASSARLGNTIYF
CDR3 DNA: TGTGCCAGCAGCGCCAGACTCGGAAACACCATATATTTT

clone size: -
J gene: TRBJ2-7
D gene: -
V gene: TRBV28
CDR3 protein: CAVNRGGYEQYF
CDR3 DNA: TGTGCCGTCAACCGGGGCGGCTACGAGCAGTACTTC

clone size: -
J gene: TRBJ2-1
D gene: TRBD1
V gene: TRBV19
CDR3 protein: CASSSPLRDSYNEQFF
CDR3 DNA: TGTGCCAGTAGTTCCCCCCTCCGGGACAGCTACAATGAGCAGTTCTTC

clone size: once
J gene: TRBJ2-5
D gene: -
V gene: TRBV7-6
CDR3 protein: CASSKAPEGETQYF
CDR3 DNA: TGTGCCAGCAGCAAAGCACCCGAAGGAGAGACCCAGTACTTC

clone size: -
J gene: TRBJ2-1
D gene: -
V gene: TRBV9
CDR3 protein: CASSAPEQFF
CDR3 DNA: TGTGCCAGCAGCGCCCCTGAGCAGTTCTTC

clone size: -
J gene: TRBJ1-1
D gene: TRBD1
V gene: TRBV28
CDR3 protein: CASSLRDRHEAFF
CDR3 DNA: TGTGCCAGCAGTTTAAGGGACAGGCATGAAGCTTTCTTT

clone size: -
J gene: TRBJ2-2
D gene: TRBD2
V gene: TRBV7-9
CDR3 protein: CASSPLAGGWTGELFF
CDR3 DNA: TGTGCCAGCAGCCCTCTAGCGGGAGGCTGGACCGGGGAGCTGTTTTTT